These 19 T cell receptor beta chains came from one sample sequenced in a study of response to subunit inactivated influenza vaccine. Each CDR3 protein is one row after TCRdb ran MiXCR on the RT-PCR reads. The table includes 400,000 to 650,000 distinct CDR3 sequences, 6.5% to 8% detected once. Sequencing was performed on PBMCs from blood, taken roughly 24 months after vaccination. All receptors come from a man in his fifties or sixties who received an inactivated influenza vaccine.

In its sample, this clonotype was seen a few times. The V call is TRBV6-2 or TRBV6-3, the J call TRBJ2-7, with TRBD2 identical over 12 bases. The CDR3 runs to 15 residues. The V gene's germline CDR1 is MNHEY and CDR2 SVGEGT. V shed 8 bases, J shed 5 bases, and the junction held 10 bases outside the gene matches. DNA for the CDR3: TGTGCCAGCGATCGAGGACTAGCGGGGACTAACGAGCAGTACTTC. Amino acids: CASDRGLAGTNEQYF.

This clonotype appeared many times. CDR3 DNA sequence: TGCAGCGTAAACGGCTTTTTAGGGGCAGATACGCAGTATTTT. Its protein product is CSVNGFLGADTQYF. This chain uses TRBV29-1 with TRBJ2-3; the D gene is possibly TRBD1 (5 bases). V lost 6 bases and J lost 4, with 17 bases in between. The CDR3 loop spans 14 amino acids. Germline V gene sequence: CDR1 SQVTM, CDR2 ANQGSEA.

The V gene is TRBV5-1, the J gene TRBJ2-2, with 7 bases identical to TRBD2. The CDR3 extends over 16 amino acids. Germline assignment: CDR1 SGHRS and CDR2 YFSETQ. After removal of 2 bases from V and 7 bases from J, the junction contained 11 bases not matched to a gene. In nucleotides, the CDR3 is TGCGCCAGCAGCTTATCCTCTAGACTAGCCGGCGGGGAGCTGTTTTTT. Its protein product is CASSLSSRLAGGELFF.

This clonotype was seen only a few times. The chain carries TRBV12-3 or TRBV12-4 and TRBJ2-6; D unresolved. The CDR3 consists of 13 residues. V was cut by 9 bases and J by 0 bases, with 6 bases left in between. CDR3: CASPGSGANVLTF. CDR3 nucleotides: TGTGCCAGTCCGGGCTCTGGGGCCAACGTCCTGACTTTC.

This clonotype was seen only a few times. This chain uses TRBV7-9 with TRBJ1-2; D remains ambiguous. CDR1 is SEHNR, CDR2 FQNEAQ, per germline (reference sequence). V was trimmed by 0 bases and J by 11 bases, leaving 13 bases between them. The CDR3 totals 13 residues. CDR3 amino acids: CASSLAVTANYTF. The CDR3 DNA reads as TGTGCCAGCAGCTTAGCGGTGACCGCCAATTACACCTTC. Based on the CDR3 plus reference TRBV7-9 and TRBJ1-2, the full variable domain is DTGVSQNPRHKITKRGQNVTFRCDPISEHNRLYWYRQTLGQGPEFLTYFQNEAQLEKSRLLSDRFSAERPKGSFSTLEIQRTEQGDSAMYLCASSLAVTANYTFGSGTRLTVV.

In its sample, this clonotype was seen a few times. The genes are TRBV18 and TRBJ2-4, with D maybe TRBD1 (6 bases). Looked up from germline, CDR1 is KGHSH and CDR2 is LQKENI. The CDR3 consists of 13 residues. Trimming removed 4 bases at V and 8 bases at J, with 12 bases between. CDR3 protein: CASSLLGHDIQYF. The DNA for the CDR3 is TGTGCCAGCTCACTTTTGGGACACGACATTCAGTACTTC.

This clonotype was found many times. The V gene is TRBV5-1, the J gene TRBJ2-7, with 8 bases aligning to TRBD2. Per the germline V gene, CDR1 is SGHRS and CDR2 is YFSETQ. The J segment lost 4 bases and the V segment lost 4 bases, leaving 7 bases of the junction unmatched. The CDR3 spans 14 residues. The CDR3 protein is CASSPGLGRYEQYF. The CDR3 DNA follows: TGCGCCAGCAGCCCGGGACTAGGCCGTTACGAGCAGTACTTC.

The chain couples TRBV28 to TRBJ1-2; 10 nucleotides align to TRBD1. The CDR3 length is 16 residues. V dropped 6 bases and J dropped 4; count of bases not matched to a gene: 11. The germline V gene has CDR1 MDHEN and CDR2 SYDVKM. The CDR3 DNA sequence: TGTGCCAGCAGCCCCGCCGGGACAGGGGTGGCCTATGGCTACACCTTC. This encodes CASSPAGTGVAYGYTF.

The rearrangement uses TRBV20-1 and TRBJ2-5; D ambiguous. The V and J ends lost 6 bases and 5 bases respectively, with 19 bases between them. The CDR3 runs to 14 residues. Germline V CDR1 and CDR2: DFQATT, SNEGSKA (reference sequence). Written as DNA, the CDR3 is TGCAGTGCCCCCCCGGCGGTGTCCGGGGAGACCCAGTACTTC. Encoded protein: CSAPPAVSGETQYF.

The rearrangement joins TRBV28 to TRBJ2-7, with D hard to call. Between the trimmed V and J ends, which lost 10 bases and 4 bases, there was a span of 17 bases. Germline CDR1 reads MDHEN; CDR2 reads SYDVKM. There are 13 residues in the CDR3. The CDR3 is CATSGPPLYEQYF. The CDR3 DNA sequence: TGTGCCACTTCGGGCCCCCCGCTATACGAGCAGTACTTC.

This clonotype was observed a handful of times. The rearrangement joins TRBV28 to TRBJ2-3; D not resolved. V shed 3 bases and J shed 2 bases, with 15 bases lying between them. The CDR3 consists of 16 residues. From germline, CDR1 is MDHEN and CDR2 SYDVKM. The CDR3 nucleotides read TGTGCCAGCAGTTTTTTGTTTCTGGAAATCACAGATACGCAGTATTTT. Protein product: CASSFLFLEITDTQYF.

The rearrangement joins TRBV29-1 to TRBJ2-7; 7 nucleotides line up with TRBD1. This CDR3 is 13 amino acids long. The V gene's germline CDR1 is SQVTM and CDR2 ANQGSEA. The trim removed 7 bases at V and 0 bases at J, leaving 6 bases unmatched. The CDR3 reads CSAEDRYSYEQYF. The CDR3 bases are TGCAGCGCAGAGGACAGGTACTCCTACGAGCAGTACTTC.

This clonotype has just a few counts. V usage is TRBV7-8 and J usage is TRBJ1-1; D may be TRBD1 (5 bases). This CDR3 spans 15 amino acids. CDR1 SGHVS and CDR2 FQNEAQ come from the germline V gene. The V end was cut by 3 bases, the J end by 1 base, with 12 bases between. This chain's CDR3 is CASSFSAQGNTEAFF. The CDR3 nucleotides read TGTGCCAGCAGCTTTTCAGCGCAGGGGAACACTGAAGCTTTCTTT.

This clonotype was observed a few times. The chain has TRBV5-1 and TRBJ2-5, with no clear D. V was trimmed by 0 bases and J by 3 bases, leaving 6 bases between them. Germline V lookup: CDR1 SGHRS, CDR2 YFSETQ. There are 13 residues in the CDR3. The CDR3 region is CASSLGEEETQYF. For the CDR3, the DNA is TGCGCCAGCAGCTTGGGTGAGGAAGAGACCCAGTACTTC.

The gene calls are TRBV7-9 and TRBJ2-5; weak D call: TRBD1 (5 bases). There are 12 residues in the CDR3. Trimming cost V 3 bases and J 3 bases, with 5 bases left between them. Germline CDR1 and CDR2: SEHNR and FQNEAQ (reference sequence). CDR3 coding DNA: TGTGCCAGCAGCTTGACAGAAGAGACCCAGTACTTC. Residues: CASSLTEETQYF. The full variable domain, its missing parts supplied by reference TRBV7-9 and TRBJ2-5, is DTGVSQNPRHKITKRGQNVTFRCDPISEHNRLYWYRQTLGQGPEFLTYFQNEAQLEKSRLLSDRFSAERPKGSFSTLEIQRTEQGDSAMYLCASSLTEETQYFGPGTRLLVL.

The chain links TRBV5-1 to TRBJ1-4; perhaps TRBD1 as D (5 bases). CDR3 length: 14 residues. CDR1 SGHRS and CDR2 YFSETQ come from the germline V gene. Trimming took 0 bases from V and 2 from J, leaving 5 bases between them. CDR3 residues: CASSLGQTNEKLFF. CDR3 bases: TGCGCCAGCAGCTTGGGACAGACTAATGAAAAACTGTTTTTT.

This clonotype appeared many times. The CDR3 sequence: CASSLARGGNEQFF. The CDR3 bases are TGCGCCAGCAGCTTGGCCCGAGGAGGGAATGAGCAGTTCTTC. The chain couples TRBV5-1 to TRBJ2-1, with D maybe TRBD2 (6 bases). The CDR3 is 14 residues long. Trimming removed 0 bases at V and 7 bases at J, with 11 bases between. Germline assignment: CDR1 SGHRS and CDR2 YFSETQ.

The chain joins TRBV28 to TRBJ1-1, with D tentatively TRBD1 (5 bases). The CDR3 is 17 amino acids. V was cut by 4 bases and J by 5 bases, with 23 bases left in between. The V gene's germline CDR1 is MDHEN and CDR2 SYDVKM. This CDR3 reads CASSSMAMGETNTEAFF. In DNA form, the CDR3 reads TGTGCCAGCAGTTCTATGGCCATGGGGGAAACGAATACTGAAGCTTTCTTT.

V gene TRBV18 combines with J gene TRBJ2-1; D could derive from TRBD1 or TRBD2 (6 bases each). This CDR3 spans 14 amino acids. Germline CDR1 and CDR2: KGHSH and LQKENI. The V gene lost 1 base and the J gene lost 7 bases, with 11 bases spanning the gap. CDR3 amino acids: CASSPRGGRNEQFF. In DNA, the CDR3 is TGTGCCAGCTCACCACGAGGGGGGCGGAATGAGCAGTTCTTC.